This T cell receptor (beta chain) was sequenced in a study of T cell responses to AZD1222 COVID-19 vaccine. V lost 2 bases, J lost 5 bases, and 15 bases lay in between. Germline V gene lookup returns CDR1 SGHTA and CDR2 FQGNSA. This CDR3 is built from 15 residues. A note on this clone: The antigen remains undetermined.

TCRdb's table, derived via immunoSEQ multiplex PCR, lists solely in-frame clones and lacks some. Counted here are over 110,000 clones, 90% to 95% occurring once; the ten biggest clones make up around 12%. Findings and limits, study-wide: Clonal diversity may have been underestimated, and the donors were mostly white British, with more females than males. Recipients of two AZD1222 doses showed rising Spike-specific TCR breadth and depth. Along spike, vaccine-associated CD4 TCRs were found throughout, with dominance at 160-218 and 743-854.

The chain employs TRBV7-2 and TRBJ2-5; tentative D call: TRBD2 (5 bases). The input for sequencing was peripheral blood, taken after recovery from COVID-19. This receptor was identified in an adult who had recovered from COVID-19. CDR3 in amino acids: CASSLRASGGETQYF. CDR3 in DNA: TGTGCCAGCAGCTTAAGGGCCTCAGGAGGTGAGACCCAGTACTTC.